The T cell receptor (beta chain) described here comes from a study of cytomegalovirus exposure and HLA in healthy donors. The study's findings and limits: Upon later analysis, HLA-associated TCR beta chains proved more clonally expanded than other, equally common chains. The authors later found most CMV-associated TCR beta chains appeared HLA-restricted. The authors enumerated around 150 TCR beta chains as linked to cytomegalovirus.

The V gene lost 5 bases and the J gene lost 3 bases, with 17 bases spanning the gap. The germline V gene has CDR1 ENHRY and CDR2 SYGVKD. The CDR3 has 15 amino acids. Primers for the PCR totalled 60 Vbeta and 13 Jbeta. Per the original data handling: The authors later counted some 76 million unique TCR beta chains, roughly 10 million of them shared. Profiled with immunoSEQ multiplex PCR; TCRdb holds only in-frame clones, not every one. For V, J and clone size, that table is used; D and trimming come from the DNA. In total, the table holds about 50,000 clones. For this clone: The antigen is not known.

Sequenced sample: PBMCs. The receptor comes from a young man in good health and CMV-seropositive. V is TRBV10-3 and J is TRBJ2-7; tentatively, D is TRBD1 (7 bases). CDR3 protein: CAISQGGTDLYEQYF. The CDR3 nucleotides read TGTGCCATCAGTCAGGGCGGGACAGACCTCTACGAGCAGTACTTC.